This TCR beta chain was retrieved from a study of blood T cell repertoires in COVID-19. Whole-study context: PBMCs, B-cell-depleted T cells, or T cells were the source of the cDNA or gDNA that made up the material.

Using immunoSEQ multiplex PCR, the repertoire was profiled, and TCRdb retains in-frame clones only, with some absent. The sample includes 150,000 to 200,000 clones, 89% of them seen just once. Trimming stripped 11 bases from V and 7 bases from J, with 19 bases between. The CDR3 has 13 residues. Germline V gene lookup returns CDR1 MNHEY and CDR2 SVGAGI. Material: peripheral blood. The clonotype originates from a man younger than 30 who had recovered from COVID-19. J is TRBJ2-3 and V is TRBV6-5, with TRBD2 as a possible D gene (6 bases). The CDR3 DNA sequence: TGTGCCTCGACACTCGCGCGGGGTAATACGCAGTATTTT. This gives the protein CASTLARGNTQYF.